The text below deals with one TCR beta chain. V was clipped by 3 bases and J by 6 bases; unmatched bases: 18. The CDR3 loop spans 18 amino acids. Germline lookup yields CDR1 MNHEY and CDR2 SMNVEV (reference sequence). This entry is derived from a study of blood T cell repertoires in COVID-19. Study summary: The United States, Italy and Spain provided the acute and convalescent COVID-19 samples. Sources were T cells, B-cell-depleted T cells, or PBMCs; the material itself was cDNA or gDNA.

Authors' processing steps: Quantification of nucleated cells was approximated via reference gene primer amplification. TCRdb's table, derived via immunoSEQ multiplex PCR, lists solely in-frame clones and lacks some. That table supplies the V and J calls and clone size; D and trimming were determined from the DNA. The sample contains 110,000 to 150,000 clones, under 85% of which appear only once. The rearrangement links TRBV27 to TRBJ2-7, with 9 nucleotides matching TRBD1. Sequenced input: peripheral blood. This clonotype was sampled from an elderly woman in a cohort sampled during active or convalescent COVID-19. CDR3 protein: CASSFIPHRGPVLREQYF. The CDR3 nucleotides are TGTGCCAGCAGTTTTATCCCCCACAGGGGGCCGGTTTTACGCGAGCAGTACTTC.